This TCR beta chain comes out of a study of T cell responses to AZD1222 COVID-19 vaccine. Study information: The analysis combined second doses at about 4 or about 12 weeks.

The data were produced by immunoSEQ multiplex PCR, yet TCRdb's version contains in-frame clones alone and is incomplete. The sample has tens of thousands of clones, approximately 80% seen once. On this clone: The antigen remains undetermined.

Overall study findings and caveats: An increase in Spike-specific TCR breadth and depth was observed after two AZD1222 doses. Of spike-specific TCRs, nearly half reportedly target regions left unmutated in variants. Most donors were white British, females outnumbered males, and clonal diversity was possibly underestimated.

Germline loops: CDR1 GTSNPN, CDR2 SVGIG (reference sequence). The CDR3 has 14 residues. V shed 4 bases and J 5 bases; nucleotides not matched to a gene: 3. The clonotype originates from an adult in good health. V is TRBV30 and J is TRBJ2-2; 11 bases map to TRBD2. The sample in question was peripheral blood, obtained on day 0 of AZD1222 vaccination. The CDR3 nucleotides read TGTGCCTGGACCAGGACTAGCGGGACCGGGGAGCTGTTTTTT. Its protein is CAWTRTSGTGELFF.